The entry below describes one T cell receptor (beta chain). Because it lacks the conserved phenylalanine or tryptophan at the end, this CDR3 is likely a read error. It is unclear where the CDR3 begins or ends on the DNA, so no DNA is shown, and the CDR3 is as TCRdb lists it. The template, about 550 ng total RNA, yielded TCR beta cDNA made with a constant-region primer. Researchers made the TCR beta libraries by running three nested multiplex PCR rounds with slightly modified ARM-PCR. Running roughly 10 cycles apiece, the first two PCR rounds relied on TRBV1-TRBV30 forward primers together with a C-beta reverse primer. MiXCR, applied by TCRdb to the multiplex PCR reads, yields one record per CDR3 protein. This sample has some 180,000 distinct CDR3 sequences; about 85% occur once, and the top ten carry roughly 18%. The CDR3 has 15 residues if both end residues are counted. Germline-derived CDR1 and CDR2 are LGHNA and YNFKEQ.

The data were obtained in a study of tumor-infiltrating lymphocytes in primary liver carcinoma. At the level of the study: The study included patients who were men and women aged 30 to 69 years.

Extraction of RNA together with DNA used about 17-34 mg of unsorted bulk tissue. Sequenced sample: tumor tissue from primary liver carcinoma. The gene calls are TRBV4-2 and TRBJ2-1; the table names TRBD2, a call not compared with the DNA. This TCR derives from a middle-aged man with primary liver carcinoma and hepatitis B virus infection. CDR3 amino acids: CASSQATSEYNERFI.